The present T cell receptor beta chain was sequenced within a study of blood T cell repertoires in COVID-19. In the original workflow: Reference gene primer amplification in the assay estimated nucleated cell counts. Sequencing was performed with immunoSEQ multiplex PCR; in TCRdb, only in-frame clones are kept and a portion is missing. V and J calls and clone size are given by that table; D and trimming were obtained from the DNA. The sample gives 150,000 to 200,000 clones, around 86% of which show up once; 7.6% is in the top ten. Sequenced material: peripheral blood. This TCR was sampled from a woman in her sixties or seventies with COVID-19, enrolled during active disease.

CDR3 coding DNA: TGTGCCACCTCCGACAGGGACGAGCAGTACTTC. Translating it yields CATSDRDEQYF. The chain uses TRBV28 and TRBJ2-7, with TRBD1 matching over 7 bases. The CDR3 is 11 amino acids. Germline CDR1 and CDR2: MDHEN and SYDVKM. With V trimmed by 10 bases and J by 5 bases, 5 bases remained unmatched.